This T cell receptor (beta chain) was recovered during a study of shared clonotypes between healthy human individuals. Broader study findings: The sampled material consisted only of blood, and tissue repertoires are likely to differ.

For this clone: Its antigen remains unknown.

V was shortened by 3 bases and J by 2 bases, with 15 bases between the two germline ends. Germline CDR1 is SGHVS and CDR2 is FQNEAQ. This CDR3 region has 16 residues. Profiling relied on immunoSEQ multiplex PCR, and the TCRdb table lists in-frame clones only, not all of them. Of about 1.4 million clones in the sample, approximately 96% were seen once. What was sequenced was naive CD4+ T cells sorted from blood. Subset indicated: CD45RA+ positively selected. This clonotype originated in a man in his thirties or forties in good health. The gene calls are TRBV7-8 and TRBJ2-3; possibly TRBD1 for D (6 bases). For the CDR3, the DNA is TGTGCCAGCAGCTTGTTAACAGGGAGAATCACAGATACGCAGTATTTT. Protein product: CASSLLTGRITDTQYF.